This TCR beta chain originates from a study of control samples from healthy donors and cancer patients. Data came from immunoSEQ multiplex PCR; TCRdb stores just in-frame clones and leaves some out. The sample has about 170,000 clones, 90% to 95% seen once. Germline CDR1 and CDR2: SEHNR and FQNEAQ (reference sequence). Trimming removed 5 bases at V and 3 bases at J, with 5 bases between. The CDR3 totals 12 residues. This rearrangement joins TRBV7-9 to TRBJ2-1, with D unresolved. The clonotype comes from a woman under 30 in good health. Sequenced material: blood. CDR3: CASSLGYNEQFF. The CDR3 region has the DNA TGTGCCAGCAGCCTTGGCTACAATGAGCAGTTCTTC.